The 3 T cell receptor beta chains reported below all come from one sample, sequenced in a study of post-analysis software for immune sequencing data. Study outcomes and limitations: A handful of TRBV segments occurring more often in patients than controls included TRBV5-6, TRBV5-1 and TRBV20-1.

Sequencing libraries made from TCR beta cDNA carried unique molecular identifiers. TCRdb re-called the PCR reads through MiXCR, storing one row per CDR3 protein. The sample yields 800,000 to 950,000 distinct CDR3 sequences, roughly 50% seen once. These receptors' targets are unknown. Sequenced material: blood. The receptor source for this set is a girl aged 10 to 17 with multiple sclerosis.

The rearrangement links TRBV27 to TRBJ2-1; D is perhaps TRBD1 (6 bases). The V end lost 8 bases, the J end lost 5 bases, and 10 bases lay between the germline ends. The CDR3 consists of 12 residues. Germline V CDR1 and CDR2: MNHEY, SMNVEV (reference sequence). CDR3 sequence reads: CASSDSHNEQFF. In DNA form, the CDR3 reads TGTGCCAGCTCGGACAGCCACAATGAGCAGTTCTTC.

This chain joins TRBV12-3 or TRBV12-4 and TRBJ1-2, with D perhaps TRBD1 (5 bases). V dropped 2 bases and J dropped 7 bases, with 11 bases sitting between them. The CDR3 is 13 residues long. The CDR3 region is CASSLRGLAGYTF. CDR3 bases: TGTGCCAGCAGTTTAAGGGGTTTGGCTGGCTACACCTTC.

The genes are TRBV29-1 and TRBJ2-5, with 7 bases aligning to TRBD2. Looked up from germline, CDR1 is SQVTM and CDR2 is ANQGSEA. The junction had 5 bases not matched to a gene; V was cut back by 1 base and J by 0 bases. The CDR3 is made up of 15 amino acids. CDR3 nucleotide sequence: TGCAGCGTTGAAGTTTGGCTAGCGGACCAAGAGACCCAGTACTTC. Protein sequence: CSVEVWLADQETQYF.